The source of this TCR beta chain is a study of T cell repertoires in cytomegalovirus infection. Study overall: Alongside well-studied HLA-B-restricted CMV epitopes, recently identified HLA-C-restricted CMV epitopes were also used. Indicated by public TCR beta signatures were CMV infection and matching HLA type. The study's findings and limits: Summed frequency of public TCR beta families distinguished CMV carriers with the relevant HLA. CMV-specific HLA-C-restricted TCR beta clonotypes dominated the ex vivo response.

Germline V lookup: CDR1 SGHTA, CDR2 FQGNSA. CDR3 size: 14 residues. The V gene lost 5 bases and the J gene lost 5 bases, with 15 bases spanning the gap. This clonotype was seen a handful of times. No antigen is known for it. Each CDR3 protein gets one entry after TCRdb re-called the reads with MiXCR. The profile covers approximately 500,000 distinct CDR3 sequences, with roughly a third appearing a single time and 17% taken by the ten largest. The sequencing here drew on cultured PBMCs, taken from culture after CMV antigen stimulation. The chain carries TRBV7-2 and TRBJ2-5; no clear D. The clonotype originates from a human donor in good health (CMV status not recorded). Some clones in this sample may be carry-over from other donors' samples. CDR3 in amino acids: CASSPLARYETQYF. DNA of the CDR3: TGTGCCAGCAGCCCGCTCGCTAGGTATGAGACCCAGTACTTC.